This record covers a single T cell receptor beta chain. Adults between roughly 18 and 90 years of age took part from some 25 US areas. The data derive from a study of blood T cell repertoires in COVID-19. The CDR3 totals 15 residues. Germline CDR1 is LGHNA and CDR2 is YSLEER. Trimming at V came to 4 bases and at J to 2 bases, leaving 7 bases not matched to a gene. The method was immunoSEQ multiplex PCR; TCRdb's version includes in-frame clones alone and lacks a portion of them. The data contain around 190,000 clones, approximately 90% of them seen just once; the ten biggest clones take up 10%. The TCR comes from a man aged 18 to 30 with acute COVID-19. Material for sequencing was PBMCs or T cells enriched from blood (not recorded which). The rearrangement joins TRBV4-3 to TRBJ2-7; 8 bases fit TRBD2. The chain's CDR3 is CASSRVLAGTYEQYF. The CDR3 DNA reads as TGCGCCAGCAGCCGAGTTTTAGCGGGGACCTACGAGCAGTACTTC.